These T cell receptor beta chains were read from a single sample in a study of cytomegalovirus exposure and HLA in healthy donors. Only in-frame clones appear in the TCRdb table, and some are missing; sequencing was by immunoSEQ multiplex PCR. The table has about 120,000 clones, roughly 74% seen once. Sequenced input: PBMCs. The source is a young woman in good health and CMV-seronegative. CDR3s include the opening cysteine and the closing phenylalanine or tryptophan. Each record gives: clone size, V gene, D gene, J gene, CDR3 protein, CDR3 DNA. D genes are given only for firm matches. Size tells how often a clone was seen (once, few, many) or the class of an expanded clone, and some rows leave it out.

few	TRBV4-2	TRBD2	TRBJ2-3	CASSLLNLLADTSTDTQYF	TGTGCCAGCAGCCTACTTAATCTTCTAGCGGATACGAGCACAGATACGCAGTATTTT
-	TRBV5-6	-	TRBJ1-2	CASSFPMPTVGYTF	TGTGCCAGCAGCTTTCCTATGCCGACAGTGGGCTACACCTTC
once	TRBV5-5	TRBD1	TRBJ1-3	CASSPAGTGNGNTIYF	TGTGCCAGCAGCCCCGCCGGGACAGGGAATGGAAACACCATATATTTT
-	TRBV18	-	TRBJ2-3	CASSRIERNTQYF	TGTGCCAGCTCACGGATCGAGCGTAATACGCAGTATTTT
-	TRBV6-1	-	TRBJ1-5	CASSEWGGQPQHF	TGTGCCAGCAGTGAATGGGGCGGTCAGCCCCAGCATTTT
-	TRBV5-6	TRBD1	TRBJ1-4	CASSLMRGDPGTANEKLFF	TGTGCCAGCAGCTTGATGCGGGGGGACCCCGGGACAGCTAATGAAAAACTGTTTTTT
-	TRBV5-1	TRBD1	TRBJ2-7	CASSASRGPTYEQYF	TGCGCCAGCAGCGCCTCCAGGGGGCCAACCTACGAGCAGTACTTC
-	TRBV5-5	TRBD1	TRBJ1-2	CASSLDRDGYTF	TGTGCCAGCAGCCTAGACAGGGATGGCTACACCTTC
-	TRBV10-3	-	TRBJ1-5	CAISAGTNQPQHF	TGTGCCATCTCGGCAGGTACCAATCAGCCCCAGCATTTT
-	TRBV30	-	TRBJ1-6	CAWSGASPDSPLHF	TGTGCCTGGAGTGGGGCATCCCCTGACTCACCCCTCCACTTT
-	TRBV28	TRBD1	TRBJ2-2	CASSLGQGLSGELFF	TGTGCCAGCAGTTTGGGACAGGGGCTAAGCGGGGAGCTGTTTTTT
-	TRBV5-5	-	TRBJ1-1	CASSLSVNTEAFF	TGTGCCAGCAGCTTGTCGGTGAACACTGAAGCTTTCTTT
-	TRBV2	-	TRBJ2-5	CASREGTQYF	TGTGCCAGCAGGGAGGGGACCCAGTACTTC
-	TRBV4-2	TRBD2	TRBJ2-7	CASSHNSGSGYEQYF	TGTGCCAGCAGCCATAATAGCGGGAGTGGGTACGAGCAGTACTTC